What follows are 2 T cell receptor beta chains derived from one specimen sequenced in a study of tumor-infiltrating lymphocytes in primary liver carcinoma. In addition to blood RNA drawn from unsorted whole blood, germline DNA was extracted. TCR beta cDNA was prepared out of 500 ng total RNA by means of a constant-region primer. For TCR beta, libraries were produced by three nested multiplex PCR rounds using slightly modified ARM-PCR. TRBV1-TRBV30 forward primers paired with a C-beta reverse primer drove the first two PCR rounds, about 10 cycles each. TCRdb re-called the multiplex PCR reads with MiXCR, one entry per CDR3 protein. The table shows 300,000 to 400,000 distinct CDR3 sequences, with about two thirds occurring only once. Source material: peripheral blood. Receptors originate from a middle-aged man with primary liver carcinoma and hepatitis B virus infection.

The chain is built from TRBV6-5 and TRBJ2-7; 8 nucleotides agree with TRBD2. The CDR3 totals 16 residues. In germline, CDR1 is MNHEY, CDR2 SVGAGI. Trimming took 2 bases from V and 5 from J; bases not matched to a gene: 11. In nucleotides, the CDR3 is TGTGCCAGCAGTTACGGACTAGCTGGAGGGTTCGACGAGCAGTACTTC. Amino acids: CASSYGLAGGFDEQYF.

This clonotype is medium-sized (0.01 to 0.1%) in the sample. The chain combines TRBV11-2 with TRBJ1-6; D remains ambiguous. This CDR3 has 13 amino acids. With 0 bases removed from V and 10 bases from J, the gap between germline ends came to 7 bases. The V gene's germline CDR1 is SGHAT and CDR2 FQNNGV. In DNA, the CDR3 is TGTGCCAGCAGCTTAGATCTGGGGTCACCCCTCCACTTT. It translates to CASSLDLGSPLHF.